Only a few counts were recorded for the clone carrying this T cell receptor beta chain. Its cognate antigen is unknown. The entry originates in a study of blood T cells in healthy people across ages. There are 15 residues in the CDR3. In germline, CDR1 is SNHLY, CDR2 FYNNEI. V lost 2 bases to trimming and J lost 0 bases, with 11 bases between them. Study conclusions and caveats: When set beside aged donors, long-lived donors presented more naive CD4+ cells and higher diversity. Getting older went along with TCR beta diversity per million T cells dropping roughly linearly. In the absence of known donor CMV status, changes in expanded clonotypes were possibly confounded.

A J-beta primer mix and a sample-barcoded 5' primer were used in a second PCR of about 7 to 11 cycles. Tags on each cDNA molecule came from a template-switch adaptor with 12 random nucleotides. TCRdb itself ran the 5' RACE reads through MiXCR, one entry per CDR3 protein. Seen here are hundreds of thousands of distinct CDR3 sequences, over 40% observed once, and the top ten hold roughly 30%. This sequence was found in a man older than 75 in good health. The sequenced material came from blood. This chain connects TRBV2 to TRBJ2-7; no definite D call. CDR3 bases: TGTGCCAGCAGTGAACCTACAGTCCTCTCCTACGAGCAGTACTTC. Translating it yields CASSEPTVLSYEQYF.